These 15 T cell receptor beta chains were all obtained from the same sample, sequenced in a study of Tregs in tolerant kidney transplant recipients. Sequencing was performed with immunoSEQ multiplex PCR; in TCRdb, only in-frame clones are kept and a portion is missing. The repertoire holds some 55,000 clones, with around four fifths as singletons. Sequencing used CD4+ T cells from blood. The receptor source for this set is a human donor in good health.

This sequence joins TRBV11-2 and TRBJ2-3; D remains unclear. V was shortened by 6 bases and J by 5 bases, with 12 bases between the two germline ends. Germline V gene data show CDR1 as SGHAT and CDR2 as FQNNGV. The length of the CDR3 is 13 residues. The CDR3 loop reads CASSLSRGDTQYF. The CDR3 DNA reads TGTGCCAGCAGTCTAAGTCGCGGAGATACGCAGTATTTT.

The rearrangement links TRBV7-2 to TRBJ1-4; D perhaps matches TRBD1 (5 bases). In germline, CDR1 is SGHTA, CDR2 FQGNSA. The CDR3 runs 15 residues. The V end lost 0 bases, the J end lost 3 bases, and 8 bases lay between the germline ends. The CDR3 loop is CASSLARAANEKLFF. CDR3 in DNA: TGTGCCAGCAGCTTAGCCAGGGCAGCTAATGAAAAACTGTTTTTT.

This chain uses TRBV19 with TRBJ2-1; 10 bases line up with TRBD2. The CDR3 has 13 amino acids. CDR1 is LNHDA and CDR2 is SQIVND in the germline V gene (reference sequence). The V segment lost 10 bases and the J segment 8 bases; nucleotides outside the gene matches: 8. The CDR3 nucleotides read TGTGCCACACAGCGGGAGGGCCGGGATGAGCAGTTCTTC. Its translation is CATQREGRDEQFF.

The CDR3 region is CASSPSRNRDEQFF. CDR3 nucleotide sequence: TGTGCCAGCAGCCCGAGCCGGAATAGAGACGAGCAGTTCTTC. This chain connects TRBV7-9 to TRBJ2-1; unclear D gene. V dropped 5 bases and J dropped 10 bases, with 18 bases sitting between them. Per germline, CDR1 SEHNR and CDR2 FQNEAQ (reference sequence). This CDR3 spans 14 amino acids.

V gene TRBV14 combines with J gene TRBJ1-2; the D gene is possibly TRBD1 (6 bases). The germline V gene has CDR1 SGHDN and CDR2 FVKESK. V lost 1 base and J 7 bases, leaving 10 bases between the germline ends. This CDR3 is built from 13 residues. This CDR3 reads CASSQAYRAGYTF. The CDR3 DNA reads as TGTGCCAGCAGCCAAGCCTACAGGGCTGGCTACACCTTC.

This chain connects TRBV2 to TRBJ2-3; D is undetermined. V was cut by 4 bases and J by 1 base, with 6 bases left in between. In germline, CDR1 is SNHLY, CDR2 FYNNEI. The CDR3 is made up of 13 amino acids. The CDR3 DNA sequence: TGTGCCAGCAGTGGAGCCCGCACAGATACGCAGTATTTT. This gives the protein CASSGARTDTQYF.

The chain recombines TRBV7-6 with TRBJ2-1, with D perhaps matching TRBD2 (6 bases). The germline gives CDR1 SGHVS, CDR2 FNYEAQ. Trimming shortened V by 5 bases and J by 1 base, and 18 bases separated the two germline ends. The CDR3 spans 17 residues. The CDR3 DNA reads TGTGCCAGCAGCCTTGGGGCCTTACGGGGGTCCTACAATGAGCAGTTCTTC. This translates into CASSLGALRGSYNEQFF.

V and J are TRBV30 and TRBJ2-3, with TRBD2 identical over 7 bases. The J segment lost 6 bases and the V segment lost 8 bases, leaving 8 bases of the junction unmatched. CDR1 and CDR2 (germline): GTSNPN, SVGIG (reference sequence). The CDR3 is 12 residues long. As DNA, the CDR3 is TGTGCCCTTGCCTGGGGGGGGGATACGCAGTATTTT. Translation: CALAWGGDTQYF.

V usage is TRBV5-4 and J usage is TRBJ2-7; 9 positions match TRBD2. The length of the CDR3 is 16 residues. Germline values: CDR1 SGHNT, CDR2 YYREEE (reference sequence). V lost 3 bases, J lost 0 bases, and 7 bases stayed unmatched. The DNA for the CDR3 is TGTGCCAGCAGCTCCGGACTAGCGTCAAGCTCCTACGAGCAGTACTTC. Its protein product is CASSSGLASSSYEQYF.

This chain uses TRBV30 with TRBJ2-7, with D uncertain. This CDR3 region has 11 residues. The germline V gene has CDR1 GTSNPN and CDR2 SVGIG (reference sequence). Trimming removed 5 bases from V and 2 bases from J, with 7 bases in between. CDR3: CAWGTPYEQYF. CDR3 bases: TGTGCCTGGGGTACACCCTACGAGCAGTACTTC.

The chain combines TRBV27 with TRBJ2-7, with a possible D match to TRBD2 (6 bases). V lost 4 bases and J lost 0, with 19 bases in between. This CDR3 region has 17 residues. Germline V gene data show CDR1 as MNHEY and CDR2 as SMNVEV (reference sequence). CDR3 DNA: TGTGCCAGCAGTTCCACCCCACCGGGGGTCTTCTCCTACGAGCAGTACTTC. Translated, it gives CASSSTPPGVFSYEQYF.

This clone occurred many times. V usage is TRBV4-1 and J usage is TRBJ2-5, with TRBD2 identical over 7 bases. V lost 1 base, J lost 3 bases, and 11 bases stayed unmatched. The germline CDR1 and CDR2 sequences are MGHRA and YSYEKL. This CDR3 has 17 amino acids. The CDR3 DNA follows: TGCGCCAGCAGCCAAGTCGGCAAGCGGGGAGGGGAAGAGACCCAGTACTTC. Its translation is CASSQVGKRGGEETQYF.

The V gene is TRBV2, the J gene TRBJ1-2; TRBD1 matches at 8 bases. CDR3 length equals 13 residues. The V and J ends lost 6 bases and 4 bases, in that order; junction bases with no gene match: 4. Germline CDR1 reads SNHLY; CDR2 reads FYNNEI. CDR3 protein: CASRQGEGYGYTF. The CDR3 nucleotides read TGTGCCAGCAGACAGGGGGAAGGCTATGGCTACACCTTC. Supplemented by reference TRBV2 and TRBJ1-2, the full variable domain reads EPEVTQTPSHQVTQMGQEVILRCVPISNHLYFYWYRQILGQKVEFLVSFYNNEISEKSEIFDDQFSVERPDGSNFTLKIRSTKLEDSAMYFCASRQGEGYGYTFGSGTRLTVV.

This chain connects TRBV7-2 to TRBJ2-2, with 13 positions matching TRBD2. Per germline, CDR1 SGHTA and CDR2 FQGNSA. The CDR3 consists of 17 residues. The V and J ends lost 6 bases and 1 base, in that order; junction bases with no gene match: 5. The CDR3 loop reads CASSRLAGGLNTGELFF. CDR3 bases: TGTGCCAGCAGTCGACTAGCGGGGGGCCTGAACACCGGGGAGCTGTTTTTT.

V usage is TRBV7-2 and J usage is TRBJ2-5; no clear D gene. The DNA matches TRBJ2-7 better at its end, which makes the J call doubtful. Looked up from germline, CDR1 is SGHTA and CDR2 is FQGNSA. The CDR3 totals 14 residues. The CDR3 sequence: CASSSLPKEYEQYF. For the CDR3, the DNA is TGTGCCAGCAGCTCTCTACCTAAAGAGTACGAGCAGTACTTC.